The entry below describes one T cell receptor beta chain. Its antigen remains unidentified. Base qualities are not at hand, and no much larger clone is one base apart. The data were taken from a study of a mutant IDH1 vaccine in newly diagnosed glioma (dated by TCRdb to the early 2020s). Turning to the overall study: Vaccination began 4-6 weeks after radiotherapy alone, or alongside temozolomide cycles in the chemotherapy-containing groups. The week-35 safety follow-up was designated visit V12, and the week-47 end of study was designated visit V13. Prior to enrollment, standard therapy consisting of radiotherapy alone, temozolomide alone, or radiochemotherapy with temozolomide had been administered to patients, with the combination being received by most patients. For exploratory analyses, under 30 treated patients had longitudinal TCRB deep sequencing done wherever samples were available. Of the 32 patients who were treated, around 60% were male and around 40% were female, and the mean age was around 40 years. Six visits were used for peripheral blood collection: V03 (baseline), V05, V07, V10, V12 and V13. What the research found in general, with its limitations: The authors noted that analyses of patient blood samples could not be reproduced because of sample limitations. No apparent relationship was observed between pseudoprogression and alterations in the top peripheral T cell clonotypes detected by TCRB sequencing. Selection of PBMC samples for TCRB deep sequencing was based on availability. Immune responses induced by the vaccine were seen in more than 85% of patients across multiple MHC alleles.

The protocol used for the library was the immunoSEQ multiplex PCR assay. Rearranged TCR beta chain sequences were amplified using the hsTCRB Kit according to the manufacturer's protocol. TCRB libraries were sequenced on an Illumina MiSeq. As for the original processing: The kit vendor's proprietary platform handled demultiplexing, trimming and gene mapping. Drawn from immuneACCESS, this table holds only the in-frame rearrangements with V and J called that TCRdb kept. Clones are partly lost; checked studies trace under half to an unresolved V gene and leave the rest unexplained. D and trimming come from the DNA, and the V and J calls and clone size come from that table. The sample table contains tens of thousands of clones; only one count was recorded for roughly 79% of them. The ten biggest clones cover roughly 5% of the sample. CDR1 and CDR2, looked up from the germline V gene, are SGHDT and YYEEEE. Counted from cysteine to phenylalanine, this CDR3 has 12 amino acids. Only the CDR3 DNA is retained, 36 bases long and in frame from the first base. V drops 5 bases and J drops 4 bases, leaving 9 bases in between.

Reading the label with the study, this specimen's time point is: week 35, safety follow-up. A 20-mer mutant IDH1 peptide at 300 micrograms in Montanide made up each vaccine dose, which was injected subcutaneously together with topical imiquimod. Patients received eight vaccinations in weeks 1, 3, 5, 7, 11, 15, 19 and 23, corresponding to visits V03 through V10. All donors had newly diagnosed IDH1-mutant astrocytomas of WHO grade 3 or 4 that showed loss of nuclear ATRX. The samples were drawn from NOA16, a multicentre, single-arm, open-label phase I trial in Germany that tested a mutant IDH1 peptide vaccine in humans for the first time. Genomic DNA for TCRB sequencing was isolated from EDTA blood with the DNeasy Blood and Tissue Kit.

Specimen: PBMCs, collected from a glioma patient whose treatment included an IDH1 peptide vaccine. The source is a man in his forties with glioma. The rearranged segments are TRBV5-6 and TRBJ1-2, with the D gene not confidently named. The sequenced DNA: TGTGCCAGCAGTCGAAAGACCTATGGCTACACCTTC. Its protein product is CASSRKTYGYTF. Reference TRBV5-6 and TRBJ1-2 proteins supply the regions before and after the CDR3; the full variable domain is: DAGVTQSPTHLIKTRGQQVTLRCSPKSGHDTVSWYQQALGQGPQFIFQYYEEEERQRGNFPDRFSGHQFPNYSSELNVNALLLGDSALYLCASSRKTYGYTFGSGTRLTVV.